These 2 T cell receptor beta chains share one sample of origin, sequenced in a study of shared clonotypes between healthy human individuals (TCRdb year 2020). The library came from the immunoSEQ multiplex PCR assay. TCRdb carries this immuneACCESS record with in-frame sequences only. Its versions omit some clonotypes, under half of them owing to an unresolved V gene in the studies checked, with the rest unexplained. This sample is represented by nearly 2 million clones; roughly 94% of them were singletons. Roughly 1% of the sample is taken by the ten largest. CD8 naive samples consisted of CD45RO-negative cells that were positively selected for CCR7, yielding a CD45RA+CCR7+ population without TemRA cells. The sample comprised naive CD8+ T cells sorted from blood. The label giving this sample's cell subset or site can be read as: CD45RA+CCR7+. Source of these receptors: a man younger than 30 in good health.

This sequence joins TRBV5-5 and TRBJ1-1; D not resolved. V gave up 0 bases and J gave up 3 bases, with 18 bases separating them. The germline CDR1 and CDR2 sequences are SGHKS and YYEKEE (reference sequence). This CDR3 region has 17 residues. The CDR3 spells CASSLAGIHAGDTEAFF. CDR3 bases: TGTGCCAGCAGCTTGGCGGGAATCCATGCCGGGGACACTGAAGCTTTCTTT.

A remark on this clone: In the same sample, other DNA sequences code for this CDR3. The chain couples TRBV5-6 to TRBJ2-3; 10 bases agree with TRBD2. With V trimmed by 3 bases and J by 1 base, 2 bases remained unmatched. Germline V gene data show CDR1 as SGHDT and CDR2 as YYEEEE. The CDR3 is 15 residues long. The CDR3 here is CASSSGLAGTDTQYF. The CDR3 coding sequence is TGTGCCAGCAGCTCAGGACTAGCGGGCACAGATACGCAGTATTTT. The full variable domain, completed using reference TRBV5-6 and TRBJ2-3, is DAGVTQSPTHLIKTRGQQVTLRCSPKSGHDTVSWYQQALGQGPQFIFQYYEEEERQRGNFPDRFSGHQFPNYSSELNVNALLLGDSALYLCASSSGLAGTDTQYFGPGTRLTVL.